These T cell receptor beta chains were read from a single sample in a study of OX40 agonist ivuxolimab in advanced cancers. Repertoires were generated with immunoSEQ multiplex PCR, while TCRdb's copy carries only in-frame clones and drops some. The profile shows 75,000 to 100,000 clones, 84% of them singletons. Sample: CD4+ or CD8+ T cells sorted from blood, taken in a trial of the OX40 agonist ivuxolimab. Every receptor here comes from an adult with an advanced solid tumor such as melanoma, head and neck, liver or kidney cancer. CDR3s include the opening cysteine and the closing phenylalanine or tryptophan. D genes are given only for firm matches. Part of the rows lack a size; the others show once, few, many or a class for expanded clones.

D gene: -; J gene: TRBJ1-2; clone size: -; V gene: TRBV6-5; CDR3 protein: CASSYSRQRAYGYTF; CDR3 DNA: TGTGCCAGCAGTTACTCGCGGCAGCGGGCCTATGGCTACACCTTC
D gene: TRBD2; J gene: TRBJ2-1; clone size: -; V gene: TRBV7-2; CDR3 protein: CASSRGTTYNEQFF; CDR3 DNA: TGTGCCAGCAGTCGCGGGACTACATACAATGAGCAGTTCTTC
D gene: -; J gene: TRBJ2-5; clone size: -; V gene: TRBV5-1; CDR3 protein: CASSFQGSSEETQYF; CDR3 DNA: TGCGCCAGCAGCTTCCAGGGGTCCTCGGAGGAGACCCAGTACTTC
D gene: -; J gene: TRBJ2-1; clone size: few; V gene: TRBV7-9; CDR3 protein: CASSLASENEQFF; CDR3 DNA: TGTGCCAGCAGCTTGGCTAGCGAGAATGAGCAGTTCTTC
D gene: TRBD1; J gene: TRBJ1-2; clone size: -; V gene: TRBV7-3; CDR3 protein: CASSLNRGGYGYTF; CDR3 DNA: TGTGCCAGCAGTCTAAACAGGGGTGGCTATGGCTACACCTTC
D gene: -; J gene: TRBJ1-3; clone size: -; V gene: TRBV9; CDR3 protein: CASSSTVSGNTIYF; CDR3 DNA: TGTGCCAGCAGCTCGACAGTCTCTGGAAACACCATATATTTT
D gene: -; J gene: TRBJ1-2; clone size: -; V gene: TRBV10-1; CDR3 protein: CASSESKAGVNGYTF; CDR3 DNA: TGCGCCAGCAGTGAGTCGAAGGCAGGGGTAAATGGCTACACCTTC
D gene: -; J gene: TRBJ2-3; clone size: once; V gene: TRBV11-2; CDR3 protein: CASSASQDTQYF; CDR3 DNA: TGTGCCAGCAGCGCATCCCAAGATACGCAGTATTTT
D gene: -; J gene: TRBJ1-1; clone size: -; V gene: TRBV10-3; CDR3 protein: CAISEQRNTEAFF; CDR3 DNA: TGTGCCATCAGTGAGCAGAGGAACACTGAAGCTTTCTTT
D gene: -; J gene: TRBJ1-4; clone size: -; V gene: TRBV28; CDR3 protein: CASSLSVTGEKLFF; CDR3 DNA: TGTGCCAGCAGTTTATCCGTGACTGGAGAAAAACTGTTTTTT
D gene: TRBD1; J gene: TRBJ1-6; clone size: -; V gene: TRBV5-1; CDR3 protein: CASSAGQDNSPLHF; CDR3 DNA: TGCGCCAGCAGCGCGGGACAGGATAATTCACCCCTCCACTTT
D gene: TRBD1; J gene: TRBJ2-3; clone size: -; V gene: TRBV6-1; CDR3 protein: CASIPDRASTDTQYF; CDR3 DNA: TGTGCCAGCATTCCTGACAGGGCCAGCACAGATACGCAGTATTTT
D gene: TRBD2; J gene: TRBJ2-7; clone size: -; V gene: TRBV7-2; CDR3 protein: CASSFTSGGLSSYEQYF; CDR3 DNA: TGTGCCAGCAGCTTTACTAGCGGGGGGTTAAGCTCCTACGAGCAGTACTTC
D gene: -; J gene: TRBJ2-1; clone size: -; V gene: TRBV29-1; CDR3 protein: CSVEDLVVEQFF; CDR3 DNA: TGCAGCGTTGAAGATCTGGTGGTTGAGCAGTTCTTC
D gene: -; J gene: TRBJ1-2; clone size: -; V gene: TRBV28; CDR3 protein: CASSYQQGMGYTF; CDR3 DNA: TGTGCCAGCAGTTATCAGCAGGGGATGGGCTACACCTTC
D gene: -; J gene: TRBJ2-3; clone size: -; V gene: TRBV30; CDR3 protein: CAWSGDLYTQYF; CDR3 DNA: TGTGCCTGGAGTGGGGACCTCTATACGCAGTATTTT
D gene: TRBD2; J gene: TRBJ2-5; clone size: few; V gene: TRBV9; CDR3 protein: CASSLGAGDRETQYF; CDR3 DNA: TGTGCCAGCAGCCTAGGGGCGGGAGACCGGGAGACCCAGTACTTC
D gene: -; J gene: TRBJ1-2; clone size: -; V gene: TRBV6-5; CDR3 protein: CASSEAWGGYTF; CDR3 DNA: TGTGCCAGCAGTGAAGCGTGGGGCGGCTACACCTTC
D gene: -; J gene: TRBJ2-3; clone size: -; V gene: TRBV6-5; CDR3 protein: CASLRGGEDTQYF; CDR3 DNA: TGTGCCAGTCTCAGGGGAGGTGAAGATACGCAGTATTTT
D gene: -; J gene: TRBJ1-2; clone size: -; V gene: TRBV5-1; CDR3 protein: CASSLGPGAIYGYTF; CDR3 DNA: TGTGCCAGCAGCTTGGGACCTGGAGCTATCTATGGCTACACCTTC
D gene: -; J gene: TRBJ2-1; clone size: -; V gene: TRBV18; CDR3 protein: CASSPPSGASYNEQFF; CDR3 DNA: TGTGCCAGCTCACCACCATCAGGGGCTTCCTACAATGAGCAGTTCTTC
D gene: -; J gene: TRBJ2-2; clone size: -; V gene: TRBV2; CDR3 protein: CASSPANRDTGELFF; CDR3 DNA: TGTGCCAGCAGCCCAGCGAACAGGGACACCGGGGAGCTGTTTTTT
D gene: -; J gene: TRBJ2-2; clone size: -; V gene: TRBV5-1; CDR3 protein: CASSLFSRGGHTGELFF; CDR3 DNA: TGCGCCAGCAGCTTGTTTTCTCGCGGGGGCCACACCGGGGAGCTGTTTTTT
D gene: -; J gene: TRBJ2-1; clone size: -; V gene: TRBV14; CDR3 protein: CASSQNELGPFF; CDR3 DNA: TGTGCCAGCAGCCAGAACGAGTTAGGGCCGTTCTTC
D gene: -; J gene: TRBJ2-2; clone size: once; V gene: TRBV9; CDR3 protein: CASSATTTGELFF; CDR3 DNA: TGTGCCAGCAGCGCAACAACTACCGGGGAGCTGTTTTTT
D gene: -; J gene: TRBJ1-5; clone size: -; V gene: TRBV27; CDR3 protein: CASSLGGTSAWHF; CDR3 DNA: TGTGCCAGCAGTTTGGGGGGGACATCGGCGTGGCATTTT
D gene: TRBD1; J gene: TRBJ2-3; clone size: -; V gene: TRBV27; CDR3 protein: CASSLPTPGQGPSKQYF; CDR3 DNA: TGTGCCAGCAGTCTCCCTACCCCGGGACAGGGGCCGTCGAAGCAGTATTTT
D gene: TRBD1; J gene: TRBJ1-6; clone size: once; V gene: TRBV4-3; CDR3 protein: CASSRDRDYNSPLHF; CDR3 DNA: TGCGCCAGCAGCCGGGACAGGGACTATAATTCACCCCTCCACTTT
D gene: -; J gene: TRBJ1-2; clone size: -; V gene: TRBV6-5; CDR3 protein: CASSYNGDYGYTF; CDR3 DNA: TGTGCCAGCAGTTACAACGGTGACTATGGCTACACCTTC
D gene: -; J gene: TRBJ1-6; clone size: -; V gene: TRBV2; CDR3 protein: CASSEARSSYNSPLHF; CDR3 DNA: TGTGCCAGCAGTGAAGCAAGGAGCTCCTATAATTCACCCCTCCACTTT
D gene: -; J gene: TRBJ2-3; clone size: few; V gene: TRBV6-1; CDR3 protein: CASIRGSGTDTQYF; CDR3 DNA: TGTGCCAGCATAAGGGGCTCAGGCACAGATACGCAGTATTTT
D gene: -; J gene: TRBJ2-3; clone size: -; V gene: TRBV7-9; CDR3 protein: CASSLAIGEIDTQYF; CDR3 DNA: TGTGCCAGCAGCTTAGCAATCGGGGAGATAGATACGCAGTATTTT
D gene: -; J gene: TRBJ2-1; clone size: -; V gene: TRBV13; CDR3 protein: CASSLGGGSYNEQFF; CDR3 DNA: TGTGCCAGCAGCTTAGGGGGCGGCTCCTACAATGAGCAGTTCTTC
D gene: -; J gene: TRBJ2-3; clone size: once; V gene: TRBV30; CDR3 protein: CAWSRTLSTDTQYF; CDR3 DNA: TGTGCCTGGAGTAGGACACTGAGCACAGATACGCAGTATTTT
D gene: -; J gene: TRBJ2-3; clone size: -; V gene: TRBV6-1; CDR3 protein: CASSVRQSRSTDTQYF; CDR3 DNA: TGTGCTAGCAGTGTTAGACAGAGTCGAAGCACAGATACGCAGTATTTT
D gene: -; J gene: TRBJ2-5; clone size: -; V gene: TRBV15; CDR3 protein: CATSRDRREETQYF; CDR3 DNA: TGTGCCACCAGCAGAGATAGGCGGGAAGAGACCCAGTACTTC
D gene: -; J gene: TRBJ2-3; clone size: -; V gene: TRBV11-2; CDR3 protein: CASSWASLNTDTQYF; CDR3 DNA: TGTGCCAGCAGCTGGGCCTCTTTAAACACAGATACGCAGTATTTT
D gene: TRBD1; J gene: TRBJ2-3; clone size: -; V gene: TRBV6-1; CDR3 protein: CASSALTGVNTDTQYF; CDR3 DNA: TGTGCCAGCAGTGCCCTAACAGGGGTTAACACAGATACGCAGTATTTT
D gene: -; J gene: TRBJ1-1; clone size: -; V gene: TRBV4-3; CDR3 protein: CASSQGSENTEAFF; CDR3 DNA: TGCGCCAGCAGCCAAGGGTCGGAAAACACTGAAGCTTTCTTT
D gene: -; J gene: TRBJ2-1; clone size: -; V gene: TRBV30; CDR3 protein: CAWSGYRDEQFF; CDR3 DNA: TGTGCCTGGAGTGGATACCGGGATGAGCAGTTCTTC
D gene: -; J gene: TRBJ2-7; clone size: once; V gene: TRBV6-6; CDR3 protein: CASRSDSYEQYF; CDR3 DNA: TGTGCCAGCAGGTCCGACAGCTACGAGCAGTACTTC
D gene: TRBD2; J gene: TRBJ2-3; clone size: -; V gene: TRBV19; CDR3 protein: CASSIASGGAFEDTQYF; CDR3 DNA: TGTGCCAGTAGTATAGCCAGCGGGGGGGCTTTCGAGGATACGCAGTATTTT
D gene: -; J gene: TRBJ1-4; clone size: once; V gene: TRBV4-1; CDR3 protein: CASSQGTPTNEKLFF; CDR3 DNA: TGCGCCAGCAGCCAAGGAACCCCAACTAATGAAAAACTGTTTTTT
D gene: -; J gene: TRBJ2-7; clone size: -; V gene: TRBV28; CDR3 protein: CASSLGEREQYF; CDR3 DNA: TGTGCCAGCAGCTTAGGAGAGAGGGAGCAGTACTTC
D gene: TRBD2; J gene: TRBJ2-7; clone size: -; V gene: TRBV5-4; CDR3 protein: CASSFPSGGAYEQYF; CDR3 DNA: TGTGCCAGCAGCTTCCCTAGCGGGGGGGCCTACGAGCAGTACTTC
D gene: -; J gene: TRBJ1-6; clone size: -; V gene: TRBV5-4; CDR3 protein: CASSGGGSSSYNSPLHF; CDR3 DNA: TGTGCCAGCAGCGGCGGAGGCAGTAGCTCCTATAATTCACCCCTCCACTTT
D gene: -; J gene: TRBJ2-2; clone size: -; V gene: TRBV6-5; CDR3 protein: CASSPANTGELFF; CDR3 DNA: TGTGCCAGCAGCCCAGCGAACACCGGGGAGCTGTTTTTT
D gene: -; J gene: TRBJ2-7; clone size: -; V gene: TRBV7-2; CDR3 protein: CASSPPGNKGPRTYEQYF; CDR3 DNA: TGTGCCAGCAGCCCACCGGGGAACAAGGGACCGCGAACCTACGAGCAGTACTTC
D gene: -; J gene: TRBJ2-1; clone size: once; V gene: TRBV6-5; CDR3 protein: CASSARGSAEQFF; CDR3 DNA: TGTGCCAGCAGTGCCCGGGGTAGCGCCGAGCAGTTCTTC
D gene: -; J gene: TRBJ2-5; clone size: -; V gene: TRBV28; CDR3 protein: CASSLVRDQETQYF; CDR3 DNA: TGTGCCAGCAGTTTAGTGCGGGATCAAGAGACCCAGTACTTC